This TCR beta chain comes out of a study of beta chain features in type 1 diabetes. Study findings and constraints: Moderate but significant shortening of TCRB CDR3s was recorded in all four CD4+ subsets from Type 1 diabetes patients. Patients' naive, central memory and regulatory TCRB repertoires appeared more alike than those of healthy donors. The analysis here could not establish whether HLA type shapes TCRB rearrangement. Junctions at VDJ sites from type 1 diabetes patients had fewer insertions and more deletions.

The CDR3 has 15 residues. Trimming shortened V by 7 bases and J by 1 base, and 14 bases separated the two germline ends. Looked up from germline, CDR1 is SGHAT and CDR2 is FQNNGV. This clone was seen a few times. Its antigen is currently unknown. TCRB transcripts that were expressed got sequenced, as all of the isolated RNA had been reverse transcribed. Method: immunoSEQ multiplex PCR; TCRdb's copy keeps in-frame clones and lacks some. Of approximately 330,000 clones listed, 8% to 13% were seen once; the top ten hold over 0.015%. The receptor was isolated from a woman aged 30 to 39 in good health. Sample: naive CD4+ T cells from blood. The chain combines TRBV11-2 with TRBJ2-1, with D possibly matching TRBD2 (5 bases). The CDR3 nucleotides are TGTGCCAGCATCCCCCGGTCGGGGTCCTACAATGAGCAGTTCTTC. Its translation: CASIPRSGSYNEQFF.